A selection of T cell receptor beta chains follows, all from one sample in a study of T-cell memory formation after mild COVID-19. TCRdb independently ran MiXCR on the 5' RACE reads; one entry per CDR3 protein. The profile shows hundreds of thousands of distinct CDR3 sequences, approximately 15% of them singletons. What was sequenced was PBMCs or a T cell subset sorted from them (not recorded which). These receptors all come from a man between 18 and 35 years old who had mild COVID-19 (a few samples of this study predate the infection). Cell type and time point are not known. The CDR3 runs from the conserved cysteine through the conserved F or W. The D gene is left open where the match is weak. Clone size is shown for a subset of rows, as once, few, many or a class of expanded clone.

abundance	len	d_gene	v_gene	j_gene	CDR3nt	CDR3aa
NA	14	NA	TRBV6-2/TRBV6-3	TRBJ2-3	TGTGCCAGCAGCCGACGGTCCCCGGGGGATACGCAGTATTTT	CASSRRSPGDTQYF
few	12	TRBD1	TRBV3-1	TRBJ1-2	TGTGCCTCCCTGGACAGGGGCAATGGCTACACCTTC	CASLDRGNGYTF
many	17	TRBD1	TRBV6-5	TRBJ1-6	TGTGCCAGCAGTTATTGGGTCCCGGGACAGGGTGGTTCACCCCTCCACTTT	CASSYWVPGQGGSPLHF
few	14	NA	TRBV20-1	TRBJ1-1	TGCAGTGCTAGGACGGAGGGGCCGACCACTGAAGCTTTCTTT	CSARTEGPTTEAFF
few	14	TRBD1	TRBV6-5	TRBJ1-2	TGTGCCAGCAGTTGGAAACCGACAGGGTATGGCTACACCTTC	CASSWKPTGYGYTF
NA	17	TRBD2	TRBV27	TRBJ2-7	TGTGCCAGCAGTTATGCCACTCCGGGACTAGCGGCCTACGAGCAGTACTTC	CASSYATPGLAAYEQYF
once	16	TRBD1	TRBV6-5	TRBJ1-6	TGTGCCAGCAGTTTAGAGGGACAGCGTTATAATTCACCCCTCCACTTT	CASSLEGQRYNSPLHF
NA	15	TRBD2	TRBV9	TRBJ2-1	TGTGCCAGCAGCGTAGAGGCGAGCGGGGTTGATGAGCAGTTCTTC	CASSVEASGVDEQFF
NA	14	NA	TRBV27	TRBJ1-1	TGTGCCAGCAAAAGGGCCGACCCTTACACTGAAGCTTTCTTT	CASKRADPYTEAFF
NA	16	TRBD1	TRBV4-2	TRBJ1-1	TGTGCCAGCAGCCAAGTGTCGGTGCAGGGGGGTCGTGGAGCTTTCTTT	CASSQVSVQGGRGAFF